This T cell receptor (beta chain) was found in a study of radiotherapy plus CTLA-4 blockade in lung cancer. Study outcomes and limitations: Tumor-origin TCR clones grew in blood after radiotherapy plus ipilimumab.

Alongside CTLA-4 blockade with ipilimumab, patients with chemo-refractory metastatic non-small-cell lung cancer received focal radiation. A remark on this clone: Its antigen is not identified.

The germline V gene has CDR1 SGHNT and CDR2 YYREEE (reference sequence). The CDR3 has 14 amino acids. V lost 2 bases and J lost 8; bases outside the gene matches: 4. Method: immunoSEQ multiplex PCR; TCRdb's copy keeps in-frame clones and lacks some. This table holds 40,000 to 50,000 clones, more than 65% found once. The material sequenced was peripheral blood, taken from a patient treated with radiotherapy plus ipilimumab. This receptor was identified in a human donor with non-small cell lung cancer who had stable disease on radiotherapy plus ipilimumab. The V gene is TRBV5-4, the J gene TRBJ2-2, with TRBD2 identical over 9 bases. The CDR3 protein is CASSFSGGLGELFF. In nucleotides, the CDR3 is TGTGCCAGCAGCTTTAGCGGGGGCCTGGGGGAGCTGTTTTTT.